The next 5 T cell receptor beta chains were all read from a single sample in a study of memory B cells and T cells in multiple sclerosis. CFSE-dim autoproliferating and CFSE-high non-proliferating T cells from unstimulated culture were sequenced separately. Cultures began with about 4.6x10^7 CFSE-labeled PBMCs, unstimulated for 7 days, with replicate wells pooled. For these receptors, no antigen is known. The protocol was immunoSEQ multiplex PCR, while the TCRdb copy is restricted to in-frame clones and leaves out a portion. The sample includes roughly 30,000 clones, about 82% seen only once; the top ten take 2% to 3%. The specimen was PBMCs from blood kept in culture. The source of these receptors is a human donor with multiple sclerosis.

The V and J genes are TRBV4-2 and TRBJ1-6, with a possible D match to TRBD1 (6 bases). From germline, CDR1 is LGHNA and CDR2 YNFKEQ. The V end lost 3 bases, the J end lost 8 bases, and 17 bases lay between the germline ends. The CDR3 loop spans 16 amino acids. In DNA, the CDR3 is TGTGCCAGCAGCCAGCTACAGGGAAATGACGATTCACCCCTCCACTTT. Its protein is CASSQLQGNDDSPLHF.

The chain recombines TRBV19 with TRBJ2-2; 7 bases are shared with TRBD2. Germline CDR1 reads LNHDA; CDR2 reads SQIVND (reference sequence). The CDR3 covers 14 residues. V lost 5 bases and J lost 7; bases outside the gene matches: 7. CDR3 amino acids: CASSPREAYGELFF. In DNA, the CDR3 is TGTGCCAGTAGTCCTCGGGAGGCCTACGGGGAGCTGTTTTTT.

The gene calls are TRBV21-1 and TRBJ1-1; TRBD1 is the table's D call and was not checked against the DNA. TRBV21-1 is designated a pseudogene. The length of the CDR3 is 14 residues. The CDR3 DNA sequence: TGTGCCAGCAGCTACGCCGGGACAGGACCTGAAGCTTTCTTT. Protein product: CASSYAGTGPEAFF.

V usage is TRBV19 and J usage is TRBJ2-7; 12 bases align to TRBD2. Looked up from germline, CDR1 is LNHDA and CDR2 is SQIVND (reference sequence). V lost 5 bases to trimming and J lost 2 bases; unmatched junction nucleotides: 1. CDR3 length equals 14 residues. The CDR3: CASSSSGGAYEQYF. The CDR3 region has the DNA TGTGCCAGTAGTTCTAGCGGGGGGGCCTACGAGCAGTACTTC.

This chain uses TRBV6-5 with TRBJ1-5, with D unresolved. The CDR3 sequence is 14 residues long. Germline assignment: CDR1 MNHEY and CDR2 SVGAGI. With 1 base removed from V and 1 base from J, the gap between germline ends came to 5 bases. This chain's CDR3 is CASSYLGSNQPQHF. In DNA form, the CDR3 reads TGTGCCAGCAGTTACTTGGGGAGCAATCAGCCCCAGCATTTT.